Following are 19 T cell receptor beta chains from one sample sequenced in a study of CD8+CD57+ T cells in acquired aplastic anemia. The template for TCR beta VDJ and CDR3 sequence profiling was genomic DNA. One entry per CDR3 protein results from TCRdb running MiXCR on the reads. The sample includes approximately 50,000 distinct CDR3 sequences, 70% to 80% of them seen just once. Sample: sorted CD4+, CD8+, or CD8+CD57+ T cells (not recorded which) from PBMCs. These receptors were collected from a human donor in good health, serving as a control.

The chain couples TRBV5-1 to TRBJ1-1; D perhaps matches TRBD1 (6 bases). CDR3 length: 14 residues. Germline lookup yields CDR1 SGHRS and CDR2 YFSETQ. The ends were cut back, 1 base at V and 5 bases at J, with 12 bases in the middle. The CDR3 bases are TGCGCCAGCAGCTTGACAGGGTCGCGGACTGAAGCTTTCTTT. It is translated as CASSLTGSRTEAFF.

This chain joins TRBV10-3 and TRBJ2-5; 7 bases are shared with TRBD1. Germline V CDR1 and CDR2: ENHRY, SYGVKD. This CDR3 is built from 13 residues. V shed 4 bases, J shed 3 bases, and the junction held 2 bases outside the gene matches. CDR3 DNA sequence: TGTGCCATCAGTGGGACAGGTGAAGAGACCCAGTACTTC. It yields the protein CAISGTGEETQYF.

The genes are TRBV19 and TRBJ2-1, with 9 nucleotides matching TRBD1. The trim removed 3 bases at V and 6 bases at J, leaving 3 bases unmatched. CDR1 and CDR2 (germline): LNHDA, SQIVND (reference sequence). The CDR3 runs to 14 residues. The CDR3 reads CASSIRTGANEQFF. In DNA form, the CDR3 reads TGTGCCAGTAGTATTCGGACAGGGGCCAATGAGCAGTTCTTC.

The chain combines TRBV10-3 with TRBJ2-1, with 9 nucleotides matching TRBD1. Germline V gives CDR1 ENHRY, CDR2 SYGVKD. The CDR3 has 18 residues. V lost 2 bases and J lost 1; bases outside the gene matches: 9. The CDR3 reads CAISELGTGGGSYNEQFF. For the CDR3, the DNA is TGTGCCATCAGTGAGCTAGGAACAGGGGGCGGATCCTACAATGAGCAGTTCTTC.

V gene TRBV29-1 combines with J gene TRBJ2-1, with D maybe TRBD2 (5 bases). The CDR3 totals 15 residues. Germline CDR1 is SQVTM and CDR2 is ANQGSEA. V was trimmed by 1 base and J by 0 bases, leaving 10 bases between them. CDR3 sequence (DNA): TGCAGCGTTGAAGGGACGGGGAGCTCCTACAATGAGCAGTTCTTC. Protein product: CSVEGTGSSYNEQFF.

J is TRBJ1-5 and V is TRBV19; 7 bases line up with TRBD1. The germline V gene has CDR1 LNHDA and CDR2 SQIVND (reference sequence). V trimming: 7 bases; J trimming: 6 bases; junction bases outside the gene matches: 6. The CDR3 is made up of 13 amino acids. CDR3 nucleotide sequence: TGTGCCAGTACTCGACAGGGAGGTCAGCCCCAGCATTTT. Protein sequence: CASTRQGGQPQHF.

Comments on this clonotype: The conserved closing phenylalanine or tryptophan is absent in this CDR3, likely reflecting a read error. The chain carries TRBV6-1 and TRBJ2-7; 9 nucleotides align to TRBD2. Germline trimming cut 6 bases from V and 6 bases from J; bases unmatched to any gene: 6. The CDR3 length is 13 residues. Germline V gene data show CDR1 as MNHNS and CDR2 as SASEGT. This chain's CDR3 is CASSPGLAREQYL. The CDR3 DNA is TGTGCCAGCAGCCCGGGACTAGCACGCGAGCAGTACCTC.

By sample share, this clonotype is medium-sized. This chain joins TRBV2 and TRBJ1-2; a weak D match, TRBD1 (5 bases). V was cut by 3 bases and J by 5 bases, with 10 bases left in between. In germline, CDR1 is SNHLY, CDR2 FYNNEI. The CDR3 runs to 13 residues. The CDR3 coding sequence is TGTGCCAGCAGTGAGGGGGAGAGGTATGGCTACACCTTC. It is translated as CASSEGERYGYTF.

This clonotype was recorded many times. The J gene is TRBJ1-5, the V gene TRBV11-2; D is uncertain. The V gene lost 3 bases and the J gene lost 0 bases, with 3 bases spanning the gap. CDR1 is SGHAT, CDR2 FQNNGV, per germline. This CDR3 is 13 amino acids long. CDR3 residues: CASSFHSNQPQHF. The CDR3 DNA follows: TGTGCCAGCAGCTTCCATAGCAATCAGCCCCAGCATTTT.

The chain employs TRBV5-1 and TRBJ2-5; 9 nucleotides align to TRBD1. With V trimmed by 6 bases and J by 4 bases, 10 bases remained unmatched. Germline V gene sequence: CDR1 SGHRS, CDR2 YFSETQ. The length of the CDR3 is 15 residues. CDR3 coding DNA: TGCGCCAGCAACTCCGGGACAGGGTTTTTAGAGACCCAGTACTTC. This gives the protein CASNSGTGFLETQYF. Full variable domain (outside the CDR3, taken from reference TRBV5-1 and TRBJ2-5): KAGVTQTPRYLIKTRGQQVTLSCSPISGHRSVSWYQQTPGQGLQFLFEYFSETQRNKGNFPGRFSGRQFSNSRSEMNVSTLELGDSALYLCASNSGTGFLETQYFGPGTRLLVL.

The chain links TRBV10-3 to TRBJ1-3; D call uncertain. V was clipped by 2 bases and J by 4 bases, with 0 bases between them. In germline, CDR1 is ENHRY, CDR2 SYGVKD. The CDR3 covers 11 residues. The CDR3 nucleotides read TGTGCCATCAGTGAGGGAAACACCATATATTTT. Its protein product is CAISEGNTIYF.

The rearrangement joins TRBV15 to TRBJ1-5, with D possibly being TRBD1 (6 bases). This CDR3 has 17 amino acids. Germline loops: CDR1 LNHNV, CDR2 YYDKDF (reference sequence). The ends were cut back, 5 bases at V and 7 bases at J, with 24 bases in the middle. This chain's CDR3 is CATSQGLGGRGDQPQHF. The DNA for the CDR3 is TGTGCCACCAGCCAAGGGCTTGGGGGGAGGGGGGACCAGCCCCAGCATTTT.

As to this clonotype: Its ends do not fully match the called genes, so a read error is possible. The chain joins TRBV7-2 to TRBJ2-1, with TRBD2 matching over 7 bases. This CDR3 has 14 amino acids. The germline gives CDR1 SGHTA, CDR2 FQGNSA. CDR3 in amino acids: CASGLGLAAYEQFF. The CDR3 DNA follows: TGTGCCAGCGGCTTAGGTCTAGCGGCCTATGAGCAGTTCTTC.

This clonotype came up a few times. The CDR3 here is CASSIPGLLNSPLHF. DNA of the CDR3: TGTGCCAGTAGTATCCCGGGACTGCTGAATTCACCCCTCCACTTT. The rearrangement joins TRBV19 to TRBJ1-6; TRBD1 might be the D (5 bases). The CDR3 sequence is 15 residues long. Trimming took 3 bases from V and 7 from J, leaving 13 bases between them. Germline V gene lookup returns CDR1 LNHDA and CDR2 SQIVND (reference sequence).

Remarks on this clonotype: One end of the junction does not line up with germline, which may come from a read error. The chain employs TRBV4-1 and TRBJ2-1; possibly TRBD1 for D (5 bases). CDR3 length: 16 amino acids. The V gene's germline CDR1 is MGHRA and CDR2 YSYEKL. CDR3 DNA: TGCGCCAGCAGCCAGCAAGCCGGTCTGGGGCCTGATGAGCAGCTCTTC. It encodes CASSQQAGLGPDEQLF.

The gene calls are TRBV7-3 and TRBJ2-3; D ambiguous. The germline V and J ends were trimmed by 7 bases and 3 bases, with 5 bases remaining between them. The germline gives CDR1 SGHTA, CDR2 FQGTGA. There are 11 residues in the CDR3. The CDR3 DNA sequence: TGTGCCAGCAAAAGGACAGATACGCAGTATTTT. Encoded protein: CASKRTDTQYF.

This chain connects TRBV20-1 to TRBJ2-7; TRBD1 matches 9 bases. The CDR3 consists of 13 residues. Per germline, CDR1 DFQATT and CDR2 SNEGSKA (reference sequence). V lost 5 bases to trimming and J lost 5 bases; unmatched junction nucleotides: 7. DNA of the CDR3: TGCAGTGCTGAATATAGGACAGGGGACGAGCAGTACTTC. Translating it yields CSAEYRTGDEQYF.

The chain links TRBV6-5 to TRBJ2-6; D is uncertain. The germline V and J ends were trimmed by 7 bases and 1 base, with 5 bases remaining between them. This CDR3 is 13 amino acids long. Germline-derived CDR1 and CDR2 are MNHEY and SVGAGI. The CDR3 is CASTLSGANVLTF. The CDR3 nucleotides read TGTGCCAGCACTTTATCTGGGGCCAACGTCCTGACTTTC.

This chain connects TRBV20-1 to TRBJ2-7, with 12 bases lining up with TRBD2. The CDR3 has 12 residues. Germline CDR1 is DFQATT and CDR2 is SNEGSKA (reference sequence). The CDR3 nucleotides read TGCAAGGCTAGCGGGAGGGCTCACGAGCAGTACTTC. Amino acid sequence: CKASGRAHEQYF.